Following are 13 T cell receptor beta chains from one sample sequenced in a study of blood T cell repertoires in COVID-19. Assay: immunoSEQ multiplex PCR; the TCRdb copy retains only in-frame clones and omits some. The sample holds fewer than 300,000 clones; 70% to 90% are singletons and the top ten take roughly 4%. Sequencing used PBMCs or T cells enriched from blood (not recorded which). The receptor set was obtained from a woman aged 30 to 39 who had recovered from COVID-19.

The rearrangement links TRBV28 to TRBJ1-4; tentatively, D is TRBD1 (5 bases). Germline V gene lookup returns CDR1 MDHEN and CDR2 SYDVKM. Trimming removed 8 bases from V and 8 bases from J, with 21 bases in between. The CDR3 totals 15 residues. CDR3 loop: CASSFPTVRQEKLFF. CDR3 DNA: TGTGCCAGCTCTTTCCCCACAGTCAGACAGGAAAAACTGTTTTTT.

V usage is TRBV18 and J usage is TRBJ1-4; TRBD1 might be the D (5 bases). The V and J ends lost 3 bases and 7 bases respectively, with 18 bases between them. The length of the CDR3 is 16 residues. The V gene's germline CDR1 is KGHSH and CDR2 LQKENI. CDR3 nucleotides: TGTGCCAGCTCACCGGGGATGGATTCGGGGGGTGAAAAACTGTTTTTT. Translated, it gives CASSPGMDSGGEKLFF.

The rearrangement links TRBV2 to TRBJ1-2; 7 positions agree with TRBD1. This CDR3 is built from 14 residues. With V trimmed by 3 bases and J by 2 bases, 3 bases remained unmatched. Germline V lookup: CDR1 SNHLY, CDR2 FYNNEI. In DNA, the CDR3 is TGTGCCAGCAGTGAGACAGGGATGAACTATGGCTACACCTTC. Translated, it gives CASSETGMNYGYTF.

The chain links TRBV24-1 to TRBJ2-3; 10 nucleotides align to TRBD1. The J segment lost 3 bases and the V segment lost 3 bases, leaving 23 bases of the junction unmatched. Germline CDR1 is KGHDR and CDR2 is SFDVKD. The CDR3 extends over 22 amino acids. The CDR3 spells CATSDPLIDERPGTGDTDTQYF. CDR3 sequence (DNA): TGTGCCACCAGTGATCCTTTGATAGACGAACGGCCCGGGACAGGGGATACAGATACGCAGTATTTT.

A single count supports this clone. The CDR3 sequence: CSVEVRGSYNEQFF. CDR3 DNA: TGCAGCGTTGAGGTCAGGGGCTCCTACAATGAGCAGTTCTTC. The V and J genes are TRBV29-1 and TRBJ2-1; possible D gene TRBD1, 6 bases. The CDR3 is 14 residues long. The germline V gene has CDR1 SQVTM and CDR2 ANQGSEA. Deletions cut 3 bases from V and 0 bases from J, with 9 bases between.

The chain recombines TRBV10-3 with TRBJ1-4, with D unclear. The V and J ends lost 4 bases and 0 bases respectively, with 6 bases between them. The germline gives CDR1 ENHRY, CDR2 SYGVKD. The length of the CDR3 is 14 residues. The DNA for the CDR3 is TGTGCCATCAGTGTGGGCGCAACTAATGAAAAACTGTTTTTT. It codes for CAISVGATNEKLFF.

This chain uses TRBV27 with TRBJ2-1; the D gene is possibly TRBD1 (6 bases). V was pared by 5 bases and J by 7 bases, with 15 bases between. Germline values: CDR1 MNHEY, CDR2 SMNVEV (reference sequence). This CDR3 contains 14 residues. The CDR3 nucleotides are TGTGCCAGCAGTCCGAGTCCGAGGGGGAATGAGCAGTTCTTC. It encodes CASSPSPRGNEQFF.

In its sample, this clone was seen once. The chain uses TRBV18 and TRBJ2-2; 10 positions match TRBD1. Trimming took 3 bases from V and 2 from J; bases not matched to a gene: 3. Germline loops: CDR1 KGHSH, CDR2 LQKENI. The CDR3 contains 16 residues. CDR3 residues: CASSPQTGGNTGELFF. CDR3 coding DNA: TGTGCCAGCTCACCCCAGACAGGGGGCAACACCGGGGAGCTGTTTTTT.

The V gene is TRBV4-2, the J gene TRBJ1-2; D uncertain. Between the trimmed V and J ends, which lost 2 bases and 5 bases, there was a span of 15 bases. Per germline, CDR1 LGHNA and CDR2 YNFKEQ. The CDR3 is 15 amino acids. CDR3: CASSQSPGGGYGYTF. The CDR3 bases are TGTGCCAGCAGCCAATCCCCCGGCGGAGGGTATGGCTACACCTTC.

This sequence joins TRBV7-9 and TRBJ1-1; D uncertain. The length of the CDR3 is 12 residues. Germline CDR1 is SEHNR and CDR2 is FQNEAQ (reference sequence). The V gene lost 2 bases and the J gene lost 7 bases, with 8 bases spanning the gap. In DNA form, the CDR3 reads TGTGCCAGCAGCTTACAAAACGGTGAAGCTTTCTTT. Translated: CASSLQNGEAFF.

On this clone itself: At the DNA level, this CDR3 is encoded by other sequences in the same sample as well. The chain is built from TRBV9 and TRBJ1-5; no definite D call. The V end was cut by 3 bases, the J end by 2 bases, with 3 bases between. The germline gives CDR1 SGDLS, CDR2 YYNGEE. The CDR3 totals 12 residues. CDR3 sequence (DNA): TGTGCCAGCAGCGCTGGCAATCAGCCCCAGCATTTT. Translated: CASSAGNQPQHF.

A word on this clone: A read error may account for a junction end that differs from germline. This chain's CDR3 is CASDPGSSNEQFF. CDR3 sequence (DNA): TGTGCCAGCGACCCGGGGTCCTCCAATGAGCAGTTCTTC. The chain recombines TRBV11-1 with TRBJ2-1, with D perhaps matching TRBD2 (5 bases). Germline values: CDR1 SGHAT, CDR2 FQDESV (reference sequence). CDR3 length: 13 amino acids.

This rearrangement joins TRBV23-1 to TRBJ1-1, with D perhaps matching TRBD1 (5 bases). TRBV23-1 is labeled an ORF, and its function is uncertain. V lost 11 bases, J lost 10 bases, and 11 bases lay in between. There are 9 residues in the CDR3. The CDR3 DNA reads as TGCGCCCGCCCAGGGTCAGCTTTCTTT. Residues: CARPGSAFF.